Sequencing of this TCR beta chain was carried out in a study of OX40 agonist ivuxolimab in advanced cancers. Study summary: Three patients, one with hepatocellular carcinoma and two with cutaneous melanoma, achieved partial responses. Study-wide results and caveats: Patients with a partial response at 0.1-3.0 mg/kg had among the lowest clonal expansion. Antigens targeted by the expanded peripheral T cells were not determined. Expanded clones were, on average, more numerous among CD8+ T cells than CD4+.

Libraries were prepared by immunoSEQ multiplex PCR; TCRdb keeps only in-frame clonotypes and omits some of them. The sample has tens of thousands of clones, about 88% seen once; the top ten hold 3.9%. On this clone: What it binds is unknown.

Germline CDR1 reads SGHNT; CDR2 reads YYREEE (reference sequence). The CDR3 runs to 17 residues. V was clipped by 4 bases and J by 0 bases, with 19 bases between them. The genes are TRBV5-4 and TRBJ1-2; D unresolved. This TCR was recovered from an adult with an advanced solid tumor such as melanoma, head and neck, liver or kidney cancer. This specimen was CD4+ or CD8+ T cells sorted from blood, taken in a trial of the OX40 agonist ivuxolimab. DNA of the CDR3: TGTGCCAGCAGCCAAGGGTTTATGGCAGCTACTAACTATGGCTACACCTTC. Protein product: CASSQGFMAATNYGYTF.